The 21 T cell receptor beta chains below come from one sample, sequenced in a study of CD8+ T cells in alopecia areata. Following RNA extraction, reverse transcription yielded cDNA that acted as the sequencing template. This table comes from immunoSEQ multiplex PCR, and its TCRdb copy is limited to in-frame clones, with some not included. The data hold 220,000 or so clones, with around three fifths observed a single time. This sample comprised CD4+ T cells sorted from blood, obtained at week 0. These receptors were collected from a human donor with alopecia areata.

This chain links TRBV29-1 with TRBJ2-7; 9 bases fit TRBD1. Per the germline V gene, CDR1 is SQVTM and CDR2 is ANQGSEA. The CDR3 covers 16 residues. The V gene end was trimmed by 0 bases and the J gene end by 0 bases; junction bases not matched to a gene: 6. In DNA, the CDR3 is TGCAGCGTTGAAGATACCGGGACAGGGAGCTCCTACGAGCAGTACTTC. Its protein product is CSVEDTGTGSSYEQYF.

CDR3 sequence: CASSLWGRGGYGYTF. The DNA of the CDR3 is TGTGCCAGCAGCCTGTGGGGCAGGGGCGGATATGGCTACACCTTC. This rearrangement joins TRBV7-2 to TRBJ1-2, with D maybe TRBD1 (6 bases). The CDR3 has 15 residues. The germline V gene encodes CDR1 SGHTA and CDR2 FQGNSA. Trimming stripped 5 bases from V and 5 bases from J, with 18 bases between.

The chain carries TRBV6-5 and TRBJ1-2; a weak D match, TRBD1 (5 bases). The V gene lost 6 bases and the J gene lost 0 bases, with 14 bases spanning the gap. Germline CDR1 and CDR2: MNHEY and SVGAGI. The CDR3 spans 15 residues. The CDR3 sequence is CASSPRVSANYGYTF. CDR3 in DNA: TGTGCCAGCAGCCCCAGGGTTTCGGCTAACTATGGCTACACCTTC.

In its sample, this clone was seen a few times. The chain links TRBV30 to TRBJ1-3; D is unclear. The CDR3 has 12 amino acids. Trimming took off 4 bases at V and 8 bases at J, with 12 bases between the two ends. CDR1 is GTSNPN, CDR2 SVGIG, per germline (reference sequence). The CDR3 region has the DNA TGTGCCTGGAACGCGATTAGGGACACCATATATTTT. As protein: CAWNAIRDTIYF.

CDR3 sequence: CASSIPSTDTQYF. In nucleotides, the CDR3 is TGTGCCAGTAGTATCCCTAGCACAGATACGCAGTATTTT. This sequence joins TRBV19 and TRBJ2-3; D unclear. Per the germline V gene, CDR1 is LNHDA and CDR2 is SQIVND (reference sequence). With 3 bases removed from V and 0 bases from J, the gap between germline ends came to 4 bases. CDR3 size: 13 residues.

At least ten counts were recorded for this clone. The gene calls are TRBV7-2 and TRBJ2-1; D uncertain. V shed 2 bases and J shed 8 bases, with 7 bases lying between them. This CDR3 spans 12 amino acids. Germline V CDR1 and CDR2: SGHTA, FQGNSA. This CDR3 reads CASSLYEYEQFF. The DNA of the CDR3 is TGTGCCAGCAGCTTATACGAGTATGAGCAGTTCTTC.

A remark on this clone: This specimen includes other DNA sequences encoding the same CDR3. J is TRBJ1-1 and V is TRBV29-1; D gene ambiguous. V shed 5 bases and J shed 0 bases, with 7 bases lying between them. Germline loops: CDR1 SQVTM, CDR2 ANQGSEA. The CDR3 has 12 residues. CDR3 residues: CSVSGMNTEAFF. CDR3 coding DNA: TGCAGCGTTAGCGGAATGAACACTGAAGCTTTCTTT.

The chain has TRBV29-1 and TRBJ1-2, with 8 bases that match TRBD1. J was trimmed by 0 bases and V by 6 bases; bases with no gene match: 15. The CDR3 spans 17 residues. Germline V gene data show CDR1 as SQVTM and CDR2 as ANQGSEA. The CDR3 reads CSVAGTGLARSNYGYTF. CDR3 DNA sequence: TGCAGCGTGGCCGGGACAGGCTTAGCTCGGTCTAACTATGGCTACACCTTC.

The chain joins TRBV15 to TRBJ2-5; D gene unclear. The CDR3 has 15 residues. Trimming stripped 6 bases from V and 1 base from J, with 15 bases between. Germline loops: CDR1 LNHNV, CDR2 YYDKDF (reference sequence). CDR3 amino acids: CATRGYSVLQETQYF. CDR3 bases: TGTGCCACCAGGGGATACTCGGTCCTCCAAGAGACCCAGTACTTC.

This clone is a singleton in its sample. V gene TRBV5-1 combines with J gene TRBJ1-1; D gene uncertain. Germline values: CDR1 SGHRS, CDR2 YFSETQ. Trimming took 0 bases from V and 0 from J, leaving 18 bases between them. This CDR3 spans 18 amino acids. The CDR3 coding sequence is TGCGCCAGCAGCTTGGTGAGAGGGCTCACTACTCTGAACACTGAAGCTTTCTTT. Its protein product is CASSLVRGLTTLNTEAFF.

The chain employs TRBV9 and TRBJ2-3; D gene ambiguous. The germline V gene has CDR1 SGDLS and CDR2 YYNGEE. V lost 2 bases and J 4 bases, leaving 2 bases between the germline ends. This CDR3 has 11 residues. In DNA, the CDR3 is TGTGCCAGCAGCGTCGCAGATACGCAGTATTTT. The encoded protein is CASSVADTQYF.

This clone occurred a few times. CDR3 sequence: CSVPSGPGTDTQYF. CDR3 coding DNA: TGCAGCGTTCCCTCAGGGCCCGGCACAGATACGCAGTATTTT. This sequence joins TRBV29-1 and TRBJ2-3, with a weak D call TRBD1 (5 bases). This CDR3 has 14 amino acids. Per the germline V gene, CDR1 is SQVTM and CDR2 is ANQGSEA. Trimming removed 5 bases from V and 1 base from J, with 13 bases in between.

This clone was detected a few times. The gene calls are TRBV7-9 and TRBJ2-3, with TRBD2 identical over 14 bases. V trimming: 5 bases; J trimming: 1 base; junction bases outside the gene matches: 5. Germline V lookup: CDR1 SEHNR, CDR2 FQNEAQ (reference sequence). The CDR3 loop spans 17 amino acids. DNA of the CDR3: TGTGCCAGCAGCAGGGGACTAGCGGGGGCTCGCACAGATACGCAGTATTTT. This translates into CASSRGLAGARTDTQYF.

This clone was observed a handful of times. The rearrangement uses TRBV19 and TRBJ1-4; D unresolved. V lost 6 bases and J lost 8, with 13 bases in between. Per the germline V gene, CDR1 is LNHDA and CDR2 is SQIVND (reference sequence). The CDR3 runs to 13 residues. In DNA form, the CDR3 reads TGTGCCAGTAGCCAAGGACGGACGGAAAAACTGTTTTTT. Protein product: CASSQGRTEKLFF.

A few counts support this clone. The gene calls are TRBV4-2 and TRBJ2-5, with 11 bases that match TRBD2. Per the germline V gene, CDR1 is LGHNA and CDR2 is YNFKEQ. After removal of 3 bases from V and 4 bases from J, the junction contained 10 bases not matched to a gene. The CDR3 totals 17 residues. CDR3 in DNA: TGTGCCAGCAGCCAGAAGACTAGCGGGGTACGGCGAGAGACCCAGTACTTC. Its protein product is CASSQKTSGVRRETQYF.

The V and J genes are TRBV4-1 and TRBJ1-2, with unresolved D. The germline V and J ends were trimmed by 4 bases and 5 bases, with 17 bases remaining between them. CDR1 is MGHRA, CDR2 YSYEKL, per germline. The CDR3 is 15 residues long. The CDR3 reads CASSLLEGSGYGYTF. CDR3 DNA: TGCGCCAGCAGCCTTCTAGAGGGCAGCGGGTATGGCTACACCTTC.

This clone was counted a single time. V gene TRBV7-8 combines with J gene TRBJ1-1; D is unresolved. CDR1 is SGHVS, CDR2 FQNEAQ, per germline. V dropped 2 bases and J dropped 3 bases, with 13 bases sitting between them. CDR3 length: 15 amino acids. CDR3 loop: CASSLREGGDTEAFF. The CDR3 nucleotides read TGTGCCAGCAGCTTACGTGAGGGAGGTGACACTGAAGCTTTCTTT.

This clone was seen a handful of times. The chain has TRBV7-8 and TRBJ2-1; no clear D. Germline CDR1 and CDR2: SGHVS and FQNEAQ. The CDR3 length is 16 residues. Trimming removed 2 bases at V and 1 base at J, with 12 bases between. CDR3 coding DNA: TGTGCCAGCAGCTTACCGGACGCACTATCCTACAATGAGCAGTTCTTC. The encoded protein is CASSLPDALSYNEQFF.

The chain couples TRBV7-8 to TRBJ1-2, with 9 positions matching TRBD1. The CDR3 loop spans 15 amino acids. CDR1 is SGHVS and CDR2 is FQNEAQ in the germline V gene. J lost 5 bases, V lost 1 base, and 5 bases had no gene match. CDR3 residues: CASSLEGQGNYGYTF. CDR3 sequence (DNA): TGTGCCAGCAGCTTAGAGGGACAGGGAAATTATGGCTACACCTTC.

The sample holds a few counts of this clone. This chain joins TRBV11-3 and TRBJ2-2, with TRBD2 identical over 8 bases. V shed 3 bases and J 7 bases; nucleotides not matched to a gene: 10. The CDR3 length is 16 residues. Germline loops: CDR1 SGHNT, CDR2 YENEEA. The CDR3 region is CASSFSLAGRGGELFF. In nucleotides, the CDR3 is TGTGCCAGCAGCTTTAGTTTAGCGGGACGCGGCGGGGAGCTGTTTTTT.

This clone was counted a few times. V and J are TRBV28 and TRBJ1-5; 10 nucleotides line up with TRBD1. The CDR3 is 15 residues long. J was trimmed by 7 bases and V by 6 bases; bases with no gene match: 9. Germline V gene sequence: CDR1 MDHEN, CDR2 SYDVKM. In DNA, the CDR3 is TGTGCCAGCAGACCCACGACAGGGGGCAGCCAGCCCCAGCATTTT. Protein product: CASRPTTGGSQPQHF.